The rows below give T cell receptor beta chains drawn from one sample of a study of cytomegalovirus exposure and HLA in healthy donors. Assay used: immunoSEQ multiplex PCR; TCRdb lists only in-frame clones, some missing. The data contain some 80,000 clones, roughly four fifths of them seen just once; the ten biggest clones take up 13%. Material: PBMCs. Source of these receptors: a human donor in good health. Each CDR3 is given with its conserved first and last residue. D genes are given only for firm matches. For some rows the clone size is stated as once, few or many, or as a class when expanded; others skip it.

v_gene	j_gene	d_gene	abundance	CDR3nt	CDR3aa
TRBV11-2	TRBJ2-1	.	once	TGTGCCAGCAGCTTGTACTCATACAATGAGCAGTTCTTC	CASSLYSYNEQFF
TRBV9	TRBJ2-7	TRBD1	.	TGTGCCAGCAGCGGAAAGACAGGGAGCGACGAGCAGTACTTC	CASSGKTGSDEQYF
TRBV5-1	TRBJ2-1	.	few	TGCGCCAGCAGCTCCCCTCCTAGCTCCTACAATGAGCAGTTCTTC	CASSSPPSSYNEQFF
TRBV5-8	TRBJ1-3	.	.	TGTGCCAGCAGCCTAAGAACAGGTGGTGGAAACACCATATATTTT	CASSLRTGGGNTIYF
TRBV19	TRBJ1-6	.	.	TGTGCCAGTAGATCTATAGGGGATTCACCCCTCCACTTT	CASRSIGDSPLHF
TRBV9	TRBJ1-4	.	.	TGTGCCAGCAGCGTAGCGGGGAGGCGTAATGAAAAACTGTTTTTT	CASSVAGRRNEKLFF
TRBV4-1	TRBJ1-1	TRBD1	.	TGCGCCAGCAGCCGCGCCCGACAGGGTGGGGACACTGAAGCTTTCTTT	CASSRARQGGDTEAFF
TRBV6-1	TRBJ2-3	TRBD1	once	TGTGCCAGCAAAGGGACAGTCACAGATACGCAGTATTTT	CASKGTVTDTQYF
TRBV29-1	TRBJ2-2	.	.	TGCAGCGTTGAAAGGGGGGGCCCCAACACCGGGGAGCTGTTTTTT	CSVERGGPNTGELFF
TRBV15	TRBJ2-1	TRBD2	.	TGTGCCACCAGCAGAGATCGGTCGCGGGGGGGCCTTGGAGAGCAGTTCTTC	CATSRDRSRGGLGEQFF
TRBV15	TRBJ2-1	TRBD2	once	TGTGCCACCAGCAGAGGGACTAGCGGGGGTATCTCCTACAATGAGCAGTTCTTC	CATSRGTSGGISYNEQFF
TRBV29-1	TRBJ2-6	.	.	TGCAGCGTTGCCACTGGGGCCAACGTCCTGACTTTC	CSVATGANVLTF
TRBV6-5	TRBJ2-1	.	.	TGTGCCAGCAGTTTGAGCGATAATGAGCAGTTCTTC	CASSLSDNEQFF
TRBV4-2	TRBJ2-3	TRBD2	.	TGTGCCAGCAGCCACGATACTAGCGGGGGGCCAGATACGCAGTATTTT	CASSHDTSGGPDTQYF
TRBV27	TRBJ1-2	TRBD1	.	TGTGCCAGCAGTCTGGGACAGGGGGCGGACTACACCTTC	CASSLGQGADYTF
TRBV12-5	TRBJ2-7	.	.	TGTGCTAGTGGTTTGGTAGGGGGGGCAGGCGAGCAGTACTTC	CASGLVGGAGEQYF
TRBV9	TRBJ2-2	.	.	TGTGCCAGCAGCGACTGGACAGCGCCGAACACCGGGGAGCTGTTTTTT	CASSDWTAPNTGELFF
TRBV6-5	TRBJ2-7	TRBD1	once	TGTGCCAGCACCCAGCGGGGACAGGGGCGCCACGAGCAGTACTTC	CASTQRGQGRHEQYF
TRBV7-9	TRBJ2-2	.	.	TGTGCCAGCAGCTTAGGCGGGGACGCCGGGGAGCTGTTTTTT	CASSLGGDAGELFF
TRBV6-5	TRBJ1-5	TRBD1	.	TGTGCCAGCAGACCCGACAGGGACGGTCAGCCCCAGCATTTT	CASRPDRDGQPQHF
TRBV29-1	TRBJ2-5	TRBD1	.	TGCAGCGTTATAGGGACAGCTCAAGAGACCCAGTACTTC	CSVIGTAQETQYF
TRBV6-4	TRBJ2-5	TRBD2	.	TGTGCCAGCAGTGACACACTAGCGGGGGGCCAAGAGACCCAGTACTTC	CASSDTLAGGQETQYF
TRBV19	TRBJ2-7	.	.	TGTGCCAGTAGTATAGGGTTCTCCCGCGTCTCCGAGCAGTACTTC	CASSIGFSRVSEQYF
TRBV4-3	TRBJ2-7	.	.	TGCGCCAGCAGCCAAGAAGACGGGACAACCTACGAGCAGTACTTC	CASSQEDGTTYEQYF
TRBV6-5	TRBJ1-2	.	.	TGTGCCAGTGAGGCCAGGGGCAGTAACTATGGCTACCCCTTC	CASEARGSNYGYPF